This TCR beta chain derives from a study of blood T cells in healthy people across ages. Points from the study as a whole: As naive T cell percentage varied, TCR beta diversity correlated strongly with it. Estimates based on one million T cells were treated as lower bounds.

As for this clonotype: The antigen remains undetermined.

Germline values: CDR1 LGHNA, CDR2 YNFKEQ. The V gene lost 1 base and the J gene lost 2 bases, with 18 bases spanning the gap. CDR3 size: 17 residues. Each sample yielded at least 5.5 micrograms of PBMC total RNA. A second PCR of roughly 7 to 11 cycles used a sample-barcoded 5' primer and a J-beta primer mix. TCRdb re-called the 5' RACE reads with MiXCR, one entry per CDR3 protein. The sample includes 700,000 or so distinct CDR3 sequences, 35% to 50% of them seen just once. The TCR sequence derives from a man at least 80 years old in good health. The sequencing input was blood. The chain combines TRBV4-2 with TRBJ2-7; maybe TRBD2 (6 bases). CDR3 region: CASSQALTSHRTYEQYF. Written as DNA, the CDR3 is TGTGCCAGCAGCCAAGCCCTCACTAGCCATAGGACCTACGAGCAGTACTTC.